The 22 T cell receptor beta chains given below trace back to one sample, sequenced in a study of T-cell memory formation after mild COVID-19. TCRdb independently ran MiXCR on the 5' RACE reads; one entry per CDR3 protein. The table lists around 150,000 distinct CDR3 sequences, roughly 28% of them singletons. What was sequenced was PBMCs or a T cell subset sorted from them (not recorded which). These receptor sequences come from an adult woman who had mild COVID-19 (a few samples of this study predate the infection). Cell type and time point are not known.

This clonotype was observed a handful of times. The chain combines TRBV10-3 with TRBJ2-5, with 10 positions matching TRBD2. This CDR3 is 14 amino acids long. Losses at the gene ends were 6 bases for V and 5 bases for J; bases not matched to a gene: 6. The V gene's germline CDR1 is ENHRY and CDR2 SYGVKD. CDR3 amino acids: CAIRSGGAGETQYF. In DNA, the CDR3 is TGTGCCATCAGAAGCGGGGGGGCCGGGGAGACCCAGTACTTC.

This clonotype was picked up a small number of times. Germline is not matched at one junction end, which may reflect a read error. The V call is TRBV5-1, the J call TRBJ2-7; 7 bases are a match to TRBD1. CDR1 SGHRS and CDR2 YFSETQ come from the germline V gene. The CDR3 loop spans 14 amino acids. The CDR3 DNA reads TGCGCCGGCAGAACCGGGACAGATTCTTTGGAGCAGTACTTC. Its translation: CAGRTGTDSLEQYF.

This clonotype was recorded at least ten times. J is TRBJ2-7 and V is TRBV4-3; 8 nucleotides match TRBD2. Per germline, CDR1 LGHNA and CDR2 YSLEER. J was trimmed by 2 bases and V by 0 bases; bases with no gene match: 6. The CDR3 spans 16 residues. The CDR3 spells CASSQDPGGGPYEQYF. CDR3 bases: TGCGCCAGCAGCCAAGATCCCGGGGGGGGCCCCTACGAGCAGTACTTC.

The V gene is TRBV12-3 or TRBV12-4, the J gene TRBJ2-1; 8 bases are shared with TRBD1. The CDR3 length is 20 residues. V trimming: 4 bases; J trimming: 0 bases; junction bases outside the gene matches: 17. CDR3 residues: CASSSPGTGSVGGSYNEQFF. The CDR3 DNA follows: TGTGCCAGCAGTTCCCCCGGGACAGGTAGCGTGGGGGGCTCCTACAATGAGCAGTTCTTC.

The chain recombines TRBV6-6 with TRBJ2-1, with D tentatively TRBD1 or TRBD2 (5 bases each). V was trimmed by 1 base and J by 5 bases, leaving 6 bases between them. Germline V gene data show CDR1 as MNHNY and CDR2 as SVGAGI (reference sequence). CDR3 length: 13 amino acids. CDR3 nucleotide sequence: TGTGCCAGCAGTTACTTGGGGGACAATGAGCAGTTCTTC. Amino acids: CASSYLGDNEQFF.

This clonotype has just a few counts. V gene TRBV2 combines with J gene TRBJ2-2; D call uncertain. With 9 bases removed from V and 3 bases from J, the gap between germline ends came to 14 bases. The CDR3 is made up of 14 amino acids. Germline lookup yields CDR1 SNHLY and CDR2 FYNNEI. CDR3: CASKTNFDTGELFF. In DNA form, the CDR3 reads TGTGCCAGTAAGACAAACTTCGACACCGGGGAGCTGTTTTTT.

The chain employs TRBV7-2 and TRBJ2-3; 10 bases are a match to TRBD2. Germline V gives CDR1 SGHTA, CDR2 FQGNSA. V was clipped by 5 bases and J by 7 bases; unmatched bases: 15. This CDR3 spans 17 amino acids. The CDR3 DNA sequence: TGTGCCAGCAGCGCGATAGCGGGAGGCTGGGGTACGAATACGCAGTATTTT. This translates into CASSAIAGGWGTNTQYF.

This chain joins TRBV11-2 and TRBJ2-7; 7 nucleotides align to TRBD1. Germline V lookup: CDR1 SGHAT, CDR2 FQNNGV. The CDR3 runs 16 residues. With 1 base clipped from V and 2 bases from J, the junction kept 8 bases outside the gene matches. The CDR3 loop is CASSLAPGQTTYEQYF. CDR3 DNA sequence: TGTGCCAGCAGCTTAGCCCCGGGACAGACGACCTACGAGCAGTACTTC.

This clonotype came up many times. The rearrangement joins TRBV4-3 to TRBJ2-4; 9 nucleotides match TRBD2. The trim removed 1 base at V and 7 bases at J, leaving 14 bases unmatched. Germline loops: CDR1 LGHNA, CDR2 YSLEER. This CDR3 has 18 residues. In DNA, the CDR3 is TGCGCCAGCAGCCAAGCTTCATCTTTGGCGGGAGGGGGGAACATTCAGTACTTC. Translation: CASSQASSLAGGGNIQYF.

The chain recombines TRBV9 with TRBJ2-7; a possible D gene is TRBD1 (5 bases). Trimming pared 3 bases from V and 3 bases from J, leaving 13 bases between. The CDR3 loop spans 14 amino acids. CDR1 and CDR2 from the germline V gene are SGDLS and YYNGEE. The CDR3 reads CASSATSDSYEQYF. CDR3 nucleotide sequence: TGTGCCAGCAGCGCTACCTCTGACAGCTACGAGCAGTACTTC. The full variable domain, in which reference TRBV9 and TRBJ2-7 provide the parts outside the CDR3, is DSGVTQTPKHLITATGQRVTLRCSPRSGDLSVYWYQQSLDQGLQFLIQYYNGEERAKGNILERFSAQQFPDLHSELNLSSLELGDSALYFCASSATSDSYEQYFGPGTRLTVT.

Here the CDR3 DNA reads TGTGCCTGGAGTGGCGGAGGGACCGCCCCCTACGAGCAGTACTTC. This sequence encodes CAWSGGGTAPYEQYF. The chain joins TRBV30 to TRBJ2-7, with a tentative D call TRBD2 (6 bases). The CDR3 is made up of 15 amino acids. Germline V gene data show CDR1 as GTSNPN and CDR2 as SVGIG (reference sequence). With 1 base removed from V and 2 bases from J, the gap between germline ends came to 15 bases.

This clonotype was observed once. This rearrangement joins TRBV10-3 to TRBJ2-3, with D uncertain. V was shortened by 2 bases and J by 4 bases, with 16 bases between the two germline ends. Germline CDR1 and CDR2: ENHRY and SYGVKD. This CDR3 has 16 amino acids. The CDR3 reads CAISERDGPRPDTQYF. For the CDR3, the DNA is TGTGCCATCAGTGAGAGAGACGGGCCTCGCCCAGATACGCAGTATTTT.

This clonotype has more than one count but fewer than ten. This sequence joins TRBV11-2 and TRBJ2-7; 11 bases match TRBD2. With V trimmed by 9 bases and J by 0 bases, 1 base remained unmatched. Germline V CDR1 and CDR2: SGHAT, FQNNGV. This CDR3 has 13 amino acids. The CDR3 sequence is CASGLAGSYEQYF. CDR3 DNA: TGTGCCAGTGGACTAGCGGGCTCCTACGAGCAGTACTTC.

The V gene is TRBV5-6, the J gene TRBJ2-7; D not certain. Germline V CDR1 and CDR2: SGHDT, YYEEEE. Trimming removed 1 base at V and 7 bases at J, with 12 bases between. This CDR3 is built from 13 residues. CDR3 region: CASSLTAESEQYF. CDR3 nucleotides: TGTGCCAGCAGCTTGACAGCCGAGAGTGAGCAGTACTTC.

V gene TRBV6-1 combines with J gene TRBJ2-5; D gene uncertain. Germline CDR1 is MNHNS and CDR2 is SASEGT. This CDR3 is 14 amino acids long. Trimming removed 4 bases at V and 2 bases at J, with 11 bases between. In DNA, the CDR3 is TGTGCCAGCAGTGCCACCGGATTTCAAGAGACCCAGTACTTC. Translated, it gives CASSATGFQETQYF.

A few counts support this clonotype. CDR3 DNA: TGTGCCAGCAGCTTACACCTCGGGGGGTTCTATGGCTACACCTTC. It encodes CASSLHLGGFYGYTF. The gene calls are TRBV7-2 and TRBJ1-2; TRBD1 is a possible D gene (5 bases). Trimming removed 2 bases at V and 4 bases at J, with 14 bases between. There are 15 residues in the CDR3. The V gene's germline CDR1 is SGHTA and CDR2 FQGNSA.

This clonotype occurred a few times. The chain combines TRBV12-3 or TRBV12-4 with TRBJ1-2; 7 bases match TRBD1. Trimming removed 5 bases from V and 4 bases from J; junction bases left unmatched: 7. The CDR3 is 14 amino acids. The DNA for the CDR3 is TGTGCCAGCAGTCAGGGACAGATTTCCTATGGCTACACCTTC. The encoded protein is CASSQGQISYGYTF.

This clonotype came up a few times. V usage is TRBV7-9 and J usage is TRBJ2-3; D perhaps matches TRBD1 (6 bases). The CDR3 is made up of 15 amino acids. Trimming removed 3 bases from V and 6 bases from J, with 16 bases in between. Per germline, CDR1 SEHNR and CDR2 FQNEAQ (reference sequence). CDR3 in amino acids: CASSLDSGTRDTQYF. CDR3 nucleotide sequence: TGTGCCAGCAGCTTGGATTCCGGGACAAGGGATACGCAGTATTTT.

The chain combines TRBV24-1 with TRBJ1-2; 7 bases fit TRBD1. The CDR3 has 15 amino acids. The ends lost 7 bases at V and 0 bases at J; junction bases unmatched: 7. The germline gives CDR1 KGHDR, CDR2 SFDVKD. CDR3 sequence: CATSGGTATNYGYTF. CDR3 in DNA: TGTGCCACCAGCGGTGGGACAGCAACTAACTATGGCTACACCTTC.

The chain carries TRBV4-3 and TRBJ1-1; D may be TRBD1 (5 bases). V was clipped by 4 bases and J by 1 base, with 10 bases between them. CDR3 length equals 14 residues. Germline V gives CDR1 LGHNA, CDR2 YSLEER. CDR3 nucleotides: TGCGCCAGCAGCCCCGGCGGGGCGAACACTGAAGCTTTCTTT. It is translated as CASSPGGANTEAFF.

The rearrangement joins TRBV29-1 to TRBJ2-2; 9 bases align to TRBD2. Germline V gene data show CDR1 as SQVTM and CDR2 as ANQGSEA. J gave up 6 bases and V 4 bases, and 3 bases lay outside the gene matches. The CDR3 covers 13 residues. CDR3 amino acids: CSVVWTSAGELFF. The CDR3 DNA follows: TGCAGCGTTGTTTGGACTAGCGCCGGGGAGCTGTTTTTT.

This clonotype was detected only a few times. V and J are TRBV5-1 and TRBJ2-1; no clear D gene. Germline V lookup: CDR1 SGHRS, CDR2 YFSETQ. V shed 4 bases and J shed 14 bases, with 4 bases lying between them. CDR3 length: 8 amino acids. In nucleotides, the CDR3 is TGCGCCAGCAGCACCGAGTTCTTC. Translated: CASSTEFF.